The clone carrying this T cell receptor (beta chain) was counted once. The data are from a study of blood T cell repertoires in COVID-19. Study information: The United States, Italy and Spain were the sources of the acute and convalescent COVID-19 samples. PBMCs, B-cell-depleted T cells, or T cells were the source of the cDNA or gDNA that made up the material.

Original handling: Using reference gene primer amplification, nucleated cell counts were estimated. Method: immunoSEQ multiplex PCR; TCRdb's copy keeps in-frame clones and lacks some. V, J and clone size derive from that table, while D and trimming were established from the DNA sequence. The table has roughly 240,000 clones, over 65% seen once. The sequenced sample consisted of peripheral blood. The sequence was collected from a man in his sixties who had recovered from COVID-19.

Written as DNA, the CDR3 is TGTGCCAGCAGCCAAGAGCTAGCGGCTAGGGGGCAGTTCTTC. As protein: CASSQELAARGQFF. This rearrangement joins TRBV3-1 (or the pseudogene TRBV3-2) to TRBJ2-1; 7 bases fit TRBD2. This CDR3 is built from 14 residues. The V segment lost 0 bases and the J segment 12 bases; nucleotides outside the gene matches: 8. CDR1 LGHDT and CDR2 YNNKEL come from the germline V gene (reference sequence).